The clone carrying this TCR beta chain has only a few counts. What it binds is not known. This sample stems from a study of CD8+CD57+ T cells in acquired aplastic anemia. Overall study context: Sorted CD4+ and CD8+ cells yielded DNA averaging about 3.2 ug.

Individuals selected for sequencing had exhibited CD8+CD57+ cell expansion on flow cytometry. The patients all had a severe acquired aplastic anemia diagnosis. Patient blood was sampled before any therapy had been received. The template used for profiling TCR beta VDJ and CDR3 was genomic DNA. TCRdb independently ran MiXCR on the reads; one entry per CDR3 protein. The repertoire holds some 160,000 distinct CDR3 sequences, with around 43% as singletons. Notes on the study in general: Patients shared just under 30 CD8+ CDR3 sequences with controls.

Germline loops: CDR1 SGHKS, CDR2 YYEKEE (reference sequence). V was trimmed by 4 bases and J by 0 bases, leaving 11 bases between them. This CDR3 is built from 15 residues. Sequencing was performed on sorted CD4+, CD8+, or CD8+CD57+ T cells (not recorded which) from PBMCs. The clonotype comes from a human donor with aplastic anemia. The V call is TRBV5-5, the J call TRBJ1-3, with TRBD1 as a possible D gene (5 bases). CDR3: CASSIDSNSGNTIYF. DNA for the CDR3: TGTGCCAGCAGCATCGACAGCAACTCTGGAAACACCATATATTTT.